The rows below give T cell receptor beta chains drawn from one sample of a study of blood T cell repertoires in COVID-19. The repertoire was sequenced with immunoSEQ multiplex PCR; TCRdb's copy has only in-frame clones and lacks some. Here the sample spans roughly 150,000 clones, roughly 80% being singletons. The specimen was peripheral blood. The receptors come from a man aged 50-60 years with active or convalescent COVID-19. Each CDR3 is given with its conserved first and last residue. The D gene is left open where the match is weak.

v_call	d_call	j_call	cdr3_aa	cdr3_nt
TRBV28	TRBD1	TRBJ1-2	CASSTPDRGGYGYTF	TGTGCCAGCAGTACGCCGGACAGGGGAGGCTATGGCTACACCTTC
TRBV27	TRBD2	TRBJ2-3	CASSSVGLAGVKDTQYF	TGTGCCAGCAGTTCGGTCGGGCTAGCGGGAGTTAAAGATACGCAGTATTTT
TRBV19	-	TRBJ1-5	CASSIRWTDLNQPQHF	TGTGCCAGTAGTATTCGATGGACAGACCTCAATCAGCCCCAGCATTTT
TRBV6-1	TRBD2	TRBJ2-3	CASSEASLAGLDF	TGTGCCAGCAGTGAAGCAAGCCTAGCGGGATTAGATTTT
TRBV13	-	TRBJ1-3	CASSPTGMHSGNTIYF	TGTGCCAGCAGCCCGACGGGGATGCACTCTGGAAACACCATATATTTT
TRBV28	TRBD2	TRBJ2-1	CASSFFRTSHSARYEQFF	TGTGCCAGCAGTTTTTTTCGGACTAGTCATTCCGCGCGGTATGAGCAGTTCTTC
TRBV28	TRBD1	TRBJ1-6	CASSSEGQGRNSPLHF	TGTGCCAGCAGTTCTGAGGGACAGGGGAGGAATTCACCCCTCCACTTT
TRBV28	TRBD1	TRBJ1-4	CASIRFGTGVPNEKLFF	TGTGCCAGCATCAGATTCGGGACAGGGGTCCCCAATGAAAAACTGTTTTTT
TRBV18	TRBD1	TRBJ1-4	CASSPGTDNEKLFF	TGTGCCAGCTCACCCGGGACAGATAATGAAAAACTGTTTTTT
TRBV5-6	TRBD2	TRBJ2-3	CASSLGSGSADTQYF	TGTGCCAGCAGCTTGGGTAGCGGGAGCGCAGATACGCAGTATTTT
TRBV6-5	TRBD2	TRBJ2-1	CASVASGYNEQFF	TGTGCCAGCGTGGCTAGCGGGTACAATGAGCAGTTCTTC